Listed below are T cell receptor beta chains from one sample, sequenced in a study of T cells in Graves' hyperthyroidism and ophthalmopathy. TCRdb re-called the multiplex PCR reads with MiXCR, one entry per CDR3 protein. The repertoire includes under 350,000 distinct CDR3 sequences, about 20% of them detected once, and around 50% sits in the top ten. The sample was blood. The receptors were gathered from a woman aged 45 to 65 with Graves' hyperthyroidism. Both conserved end residues are part of each CDR3. Each record gives: CDR3 protein, V gene, J gene.

CDR3: CASTETNYGYTF
V: TRBV12-5
J: TRBJ1-2

CDR3: CASSEAGHLTDTQYF
V: TRBV2
J: TRBJ2-3

CDR3: CASTSGTYEQYF
V: TRBV7-9
J: TRBJ2-7

CDR3: CSALFSEKLFF
V: TRBV20-1
J: TRBJ1-4

CDR3: CAWEDRNSYEQYF
V: TRBV30
J: TRBJ2-7

CDR3: CASSWGVETQYF
V: TRBV6-1
J: TRBJ2-5

CDR3: CASTGGGTDTQYF
V: TRBV12-3/TRBV12-4
J: TRBJ2-3

CDR3: CASSEAFWGTDTQYF
V: TRBV6-1
J: TRBJ2-3

CDR3: CASIFSHNRDTEAFF
V: TRBV7-3
J: TRBJ1-1

CDR3: CASSLQGAVNTEAFF
V: TRBV12-3/TRBV12-4
J: TRBJ1-1

CDR3: CATSRDGVGQIYEQYF
V: TRBV15
J: TRBJ2-7

CDR3: CSARRQAVNEQFF
V: TRBV20-1
J: TRBJ2-1

CDR3: CASSSPGGANYGYTF
V: TRBV11-2
J: TRBJ1-2

CDR3: CASSLGTRNNEQFF
V: TRBV5-1
J: TRBJ2-1

CDR3: CASSGLAGDTLNEQYF
V: TRBV28
J: TRBJ2-7

CDR3: CASSAPIVGKLNTEAFF
V: TRBV5-5
J: TRBJ1-1

CDR3: CASSIDRPFHGYTF
V: TRBV5-1
J: TRBJ1-2

CDR3: CASSFRDRAPSYGYTF
V: TRBV5-6
J: TRBJ1-2

CDR3: CASSVGTELNYGYTF
V: TRBV9
J: TRBJ1-2

CDR3: CASSEVGVRTVRNTIYF
V: TRBV6-1
J: TRBJ1-3

CDR3: CASSLDPQTNEQYF
V: TRBV7-9
J: TRBJ2-7

CDR3: CASKPSGGSYEQYF
V: TRBV12-3/TRBV12-4
J: TRBJ2-7

CDR3: CSARDNSLTGDTQYF
V: TRBV20-1
J: TRBJ2-3

CDR3: CASSSPPGRTDTQYF
V: TRBV7-6
J: TRBJ2-3

CDR3: CASSQEEDGIAKNIQYF
V: TRBV4-1
J: TRBJ2-4

CDR3: CASSLGSSEETQYF
V: TRBV5-1
J: TRBJ2-5

CDR3: CASSERGGKAFF
V: TRBV27
J: TRBJ1-1

CDR3: CSAAAGALGNTIYF
V: TRBV29-1
J: TRBJ1-3

CDR3: CASSPAGGGNYGYTF
V: TRBV6-1
J: TRBJ1-2

CDR3: CASSPRDYEGLAKNIQYF
V: TRBV3-1
J: TRBJ2-4

CDR3: CASNEPFRTGELFF
V: TRBV19
J: TRBJ2-2

CDR3: CASSLLTGYNEQFF
V: TRBV12-3/TRBV12-4
J: TRBJ2-1

CDR3: CASSLDLSPPTDTQYF
V: TRBV5-1
J: TRBJ2-3

CDR3: CASSETGDYSNQPQHF
V: TRBV19
J: TRBJ1-5

CDR3: CASSLREGPYEQYF
V: TRBV28
J: TRBJ2-7

CDR3: CASSRGEWTVGGRYGYTF
V: TRBV5-1
J: TRBJ1-2

CDR3: CASGTSDSYEQYF
V: TRBV5-1
J: TRBJ2-7

CDR3: CASSGGVAETQYF
V: TRBV7-2
J: TRBJ2-5

CDR3: CASNGQGGTEAFF
V: TRBV19
J: TRBJ1-1

CDR3: CASSWGLVGSGETQYF
V: TRBV5-1
J: TRBJ2-5

CDR3: CASRQGGEAFF
V: TRBV2
J: TRBJ1-1

CDR3: CASSESRDRAYNEQFF
V: TRBV10-1
J: TRBJ2-1

CDR3: CSARGQGAFSEKLFF
V: TRBV20-1
J: TRBJ1-4

CDR3: CASSLGTDSSGQETQYF
V: TRBV28
J: TRBJ2-5

CDR3: CAWRTQGISDTQYF
V: TRBV30
J: TRBJ2-3

CDR3: CASSLAGQGSEKLFF
V: TRBV7-2
J: TRBJ1-4

CDR3: CASSPPDQGFLYF
V: TRBV6-1
J: TRBJ2-4

CDR3: CAWNVGWETQYF
V: TRBV30
J: TRBJ2-5

CDR3: CASSFAAIRGETQYF
V: TRBV12-3/TRBV12-4
J: TRBJ2-5

CDR3: CSAANWRGETPQHF
V: TRBV20-1
J: TRBJ1-5

CDR3: CASSSGPEVNTEAFF
V: TRBV5-1
J: TRBJ1-1

CDR3: CASSDPGEVVEKLFF
V: TRBV6-1
J: TRBJ1-4

CDR3: CASLLGTSRSAYGYTF
V: TRBV6-2/TRBV6-3
J: TRBJ1-2

CDR3: CASSLDRNPPLHF
V: TRBV5-6
J: TRBJ1-6

CDR3: CASSSGQDNTEAFF
V: TRBV5-1
J: TRBJ1-1